One sample yielded the 18 T cell receptor beta chains listed below, sequenced in a study of T cell repertoires in cytomegalovirus infection. No antigen is known for these receptors. From the reads, TCRdb called clonotypes with MiXCR, one entry per CDR3 protein. Here the sample spans nearly 700,000 distinct CDR3 sequences, 33% being singletons. The sample was cultured PBMCs, taken from culture after CMV antigen stimulation. Receptors originate from a human donor in good health (CMV status not recorded). Some clones in this sample may be carry-over from other donors' samples.

As concerns this clonotype: A much bigger clone sits one base away, suggesting this may be a read error. The V gene is TRBV7-2, the J gene TRBJ1-5; D uncertain. This CDR3 is built from 12 residues. Germline V gives CDR1 SGHTA, CDR2 FQGNSA. Trimming cost V 4 bases and J 9 bases, with 10 bases left between them. CDR3 amino acids: CASSYRDPPQHF. The CDR3 DNA is TGTGCCAGCAGCTACCGAGACCCGCCCCAGCATTTT.

This clonotype was recorded many times. This chain connects TRBV7-2 to TRBJ1-1; the D gene is possibly TRBD1 (5 bases). The V gene lost 3 bases and the J gene lost 2 bases, with 13 bases spanning the gap. There are 15 residues in the CDR3. From germline, CDR1 is SGHTA and CDR2 FQGNSA. The CDR3 protein is CASSFRVGDNTEAFF. In nucleotides, the CDR3 is TGTGCCAGCAGCTTCAGGGTAGGGGATAACACTGAAGCTTTCTTT.

The chain couples TRBV24-1 to TRBJ2-1, with D perhaps matching TRBD1 (6 bases). The CDR3 sequence is 16 residues long. V dropped 4 bases and J dropped 5 bases, with 17 bases sitting between them. CDR1 is KGHDR, CDR2 SFDVKD, per germline. The CDR3 region has the DNA TGTGCCACCAGTGACCGTGGACAGTCCCGAGACAATGAGCAGTTCTTC. This sequence encodes CATSDRGQSRDNEQFF.

V is TRBV4-2 and J is TRBJ1-3; the D gene is possibly TRBD1 (6 bases). This CDR3 contains 16 residues. V was clipped by 6 bases and J by 1 base, with 16 bases between them. Germline values: CDR1 LGHNA, CDR2 YNFKEQ. The CDR3 coding sequence is TGTGCCAGCAGTCCCACAGGGCTCCCTTCTGGAAACACCATATATTTT. Protein: CASSPTGLPSGNTIYF.

This clonotype has at least ten counts. The chain has TRBV7-2 and TRBJ1-6; tentatively, D is TRBD1 (6 bases). Germline V lookup: CDR1 SGHTA, CDR2 FQGNSA. Trimming removed 0 bases from V and 7 bases from J, with 19 bases in between. CDR3 length equals 18 residues. The DNA of the CDR3 is TGTGCCAGCAGCTTAGCTACCGGGACACCCAATTGGAATTCACCCCTCCACTTT. Residues: CASSLATGTPNWNSPLHF. The variable domain in full, with the rest retrieved from reference TRBV7-2 and TRBJ1-6, is GAGVSQSPSNKVTEKGKDVELRCDPISGHTALYWYRQSLGQGLEFLIYFQGNSAPDKSGLPSDRFSAERTGGSVSTLTIQRTQQEDSAVYLCASSLATGTPNWNSPLHFGNGTRLTVT.

The genes are TRBV30 and TRBJ1-4; no firm D call. The CDR3 runs 15 residues. The germline V and J ends were trimmed by 4 bases and 7 bases, with 19 bases remaining between them. From germline, CDR1 is GTSNPN and CDR2 SVGIG (reference sequence). The CDR3 nucleotides are TGTGCCTGGACCCGACTCGGGAGCCCTTCTGAAAAACTGTTTTTT. Translating gives CAWTRLGSPSEKLFF.

This clonotype was seen more than once but under ten times. V gene TRBV27 combines with J gene TRBJ2-1; 12 positions match TRBD2. V lost 6 bases to trimming and J lost 1 base; unmatched junction nucleotides: 4. The CDR3 has 16 residues. Germline V gene lookup returns CDR1 MNHEY and CDR2 SMNVEV (reference sequence). This CDR3 reads CASRVLAGGSYNEQFF. As DNA, the CDR3 is TGTGCCAGCAGGGTACTAGCGGGAGGATCCTACAATGAGCAGTTCTTC.

The V and J genes are TRBV24-1 and TRBJ2-1; D is undetermined. CDR3 length equals 13 residues. V was clipped by 3 bases and J by 6 bases, with 8 bases between them. Germline CDR1 reads KGHDR; CDR2 reads SFDVKD. CDR3 residues: CATSDRNSNEQFF. The DNA for the CDR3 is TGTGCCACCAGTGATCGGAACTCCAATGAGCAGTTCTTC.

This clonotype was observed a handful of times. The chain joins TRBV12-3 or TRBV12-4 to TRBJ1-5, with D unclear. This CDR3 comprises 13 residues. V was shortened by 6 bases and J by 5 bases, with 11 bases between the two germline ends. The CDR3 is CASRDYGDQPQHF. The CDR3 nucleotides read TGTGCCAGCAGGGATTACGGAGATCAGCCCCAGCATTTT.

The V call is TRBV7-9, the J call TRBJ1-6; the D gene is possibly TRBD1 (6 bases). Deletions cut 0 bases from V and 6 bases from J, with 9 bases between. CDR3 length equals 15 residues. The germline gives CDR1 SEHNR, CDR2 FQNEAQ (reference sequence). CDR3 sequence reads: CASSLAGGGNSPLHF. CDR3 nucleotide sequence: TGTGCCAGCAGCTTAGCAGGGGGAGGTAATTCACCCCTCCACTTT.

This clonotype was counted a few times. The chain carries TRBV5-4 and TRBJ1-6; 8 bases are a match to TRBD1. Trimming took 2 bases from V and 9 from J; bases not matched to a gene: 7. The CDR3 is 15 residues long. Germline V lookup: CDR1 SGHNT, CDR2 YYREEE (reference sequence). This CDR3 reads CASSFEQGVGSPLHF. Here the CDR3 DNA reads TGTGCCAGCAGCTTCGAACAGGGGGTAGGTTCACCCCTCCACTTT. Complete variable domain (other parts from reference TRBV5-4 and TRBJ1-6): ETGVTQSPTHLIKTRGQQVTLRCSSQSGHNTVSWYQQALGQGPQFIFQYYREEENGRGNFPPRFSGLQFPNYSSELNVNALELDDSALYLCASSFEQGVGSPLHFGNGTRLTVT.

This clonotype has more than one count but fewer than ten. The genes are TRBV19 and TRBJ2-1; either TRBD1 or TRBD2 may supply D (5 bases each). The CDR3 spans 10 residues. Per the germline V gene, CDR1 is LNHDA and CDR2 is SQIVND (reference sequence). Here the CDR3 DNA reads TGTGCAGCCGGTGGGGGTGAGCAGTTCTTC. Its protein product is CAAGGGEQFF.

A few counts support this clonotype. V and J are TRBV5-4 and TRBJ2-5; TRBD1 is a possible D gene (5 bases). CDR1 and CDR2 from the germline V gene are SGHNT and YYREEE (reference sequence). Trimming removed 6 bases from V and 4 bases from J, with 16 bases in between. This CDR3 contains 14 residues. This CDR3 is CASTLSGMRETQYF. CDR3 coding DNA: TGTGCCAGCACGCTGTCAGGGATGCGAGAGACCCAGTACTTC.

This clonotype has a handful of counts. This rearrangement joins TRBV19 to TRBJ1-1; D not certain. The CDR3 consists of 13 residues. Per the germline V gene, CDR1 is LNHDA and CDR2 is SQIVND (reference sequence). The V and J ends lost 3 bases and 4 bases respectively, with 9 bases between them. CDR3 bases: TGTGCCAGTAGTATGGGTCCGGGCACTGAAGCTTTCTTT. Amino acid sequence: CASSMGPGTEAFF.

This clonotype was seen at least ten times. V and J are TRBV7-2 and TRBJ1-5; possibly TRBD1 for D (5 bases). The CDR3 has 19 amino acids. The germline V gene encodes CDR1 SGHTA and CDR2 FQGNSA. V gave up 0 bases and J gave up 1 base, with 19 bases separating them. DNA for the CDR3: TGTGCCAGCAGCTTAGCCCCGACAGCGGGTTATATGAGCAATCAGCCCCAGCATTTT. Translation: CASSLAPTAGYMSNQPQHF.

This clonotype occurred a few times. The chain joins TRBV7-9 to TRBJ2-2; D is perhaps TRBD2 (6 bases). V gave up 2 bases and J gave up 2 bases, with 9 bases separating them. Germline CDR1 is SEHNR and CDR2 is FQNEAQ (reference sequence). CDR3 length: 15 residues. The CDR3 is CASSLPGANTGELFF. DNA of the CDR3: TGTGCCAGCAGCTTACCGGGAGCTAACACCGGGGAGCTGTTTTTT.

This clonotype was seen more than once but under ten times. The chain recombines TRBV7-9 with TRBJ1-2; no reliable D call. The CDR3 runs to 14 residues. V lost 3 bases and J 2 bases, leaving 10 bases between the germline ends. Germline values: CDR1 SEHNR, CDR2 FQNEAQ (reference sequence). This CDR3 reads CASSFFGPNYGYTF. The CDR3 DNA reads as TGTGCCAGCAGCTTTTTTGGCCCGAACTATGGCTACACCTTC.

This sequence joins TRBV2 and TRBJ2-2; no reliable D call. The CDR3 consists of 12 residues. Trimming pared 5 bases from V and 7 bases from J, leaving 8 bases between. CDR1 and CDR2 (germline): SNHLY, FYNNEI. DNA for the CDR3: TGTGCCAGCAGTCGCCAAGACGGGGAGCTGTTTTTT. Translation gives CASSRQDGELFF.